The 10 T cell receptor beta chains below were found in one sample sequenced in a study of vaccination and CD4 T cells after COVID-19. The study sequenced cultured CD4+ T cell DNA using the Oncomine TCR Beta short-read assay. TCRdb re-analysed the PCR reads in MiXCR, keeping a single row per CDR3 protein. Of fewer than 10,000 distinct CDR3 sequences listed, 30% to 40% are singletons. Indicated treatment: approximately 11-day PBMC culture with coronavirus spike peptide pools or control peptides (ViraFEST assay). These TCRs are of unknown antigen specificity. The specimen sequenced was CD4+ T cells from blood, cultured in vitro. The receptors were sampled from a human donor who had recovered from COVID-19.

The chain recombines TRBV28 with TRBJ2-7; D call uncertain. V lost 3 bases to trimming and J lost 1 base, with 7 bases between them. Germline V gene lookup returns CDR1 MDHEN and CDR2 SYDVKM. This CDR3 contains 13 residues. The CDR3 here is CASSFDGSYEQYF. The CDR3 DNA is TGTGCCAGCAGTTTTGACGGTTCCTACGAGCAGTACTTC.

The chain carries TRBV23-1 and TRBJ2-7; D tentatively reads TRBD1 or TRBD2 (5 bases each). TRBV23-1 is an ORF, and what it does is uncertain. This CDR3 comprises 10 residues. Here the CDR3 reads CAGPGHEQYF. CDR3 bases: TGCGCTGGGCCGGGGCACGAGCAGTACTTC.

The V gene is TRBV11-2, the J gene TRBJ1-6; 7 bases align to TRBD1. CDR1 and CDR2 from the germline V gene are SGHAT and FQNNGV. CDR3 length: 14 residues. J was trimmed by 3 bases and V by 5 bases; bases with no gene match: 1. CDR3 nucleotides: TGTGCCAGCAGCCCAGGGGGCTATAATTCACCCCTCCACTTT. Amino acid sequence: CASSPGGYNSPLHF.

V is TRBV5-1 and J is TRBJ1-4, with D possibly matching TRBD1 (6 bases). The CDR3 runs 14 residues. Per germline, CDR1 SGHRS and CDR2 YFSETQ. V was trimmed by 2 bases and J by 8 bases, leaving 13 bases between them. The CDR3 sequence is CASSFAGEGEKLFF. The CDR3 DNA sequence: TGCGCCAGCAGCTTTGCAGGGGAAGGGGAAAAACTGTTTTTT.

This clonotype was observed a handful of times. This rearrangement joins TRBV15 to TRBJ2-7, with TRBD1 identical over 9 bases. Germline V gene lookup returns CDR1 LNHNV and CDR2 YYDKDF (reference sequence). The CDR3 is made up of 14 amino acids. The ends lost 3 bases at V and 3 bases at J; junction bases unmatched: 3. CDR3 amino acids: CATSRGQGDYEQYF. CDR3 nucleotide sequence: TGTGCCACCAGCAGGGGACAGGGTGACTACGAGCAGTACTTC.

The V gene is TRBV11-3, the J gene TRBJ1-2; perhaps TRBD1 as D (6 bases). Looked up from germline, CDR1 is SGHNT and CDR2 is YENEEA. This CDR3 has 12 amino acids. V lost 6 bases to trimming and J lost 5 bases, with 10 bases between them. The CDR3 reads CASSQTGYGYTF. The CDR3 DNA reads TGTGCCAGCAGTCAGACAGGATATGGCTACACCTTC.

The V call is TRBV29-1, the J call TRBJ1-1; 7 nucleotides match TRBD1. The V gene's germline CDR1 is SQVTM and CDR2 ANQGSEA. The ends lost 6 bases at V and 5 bases at J; junction bases unmatched: 9. The CDR3 runs to 13 residues. The CDR3 nucleotides read TGCAGCGTCAGACTTACAGGGGAAACTGAAGCTTTCTTT. It encodes CSVRLTGETEAFF. Full variable domain (rest looked up from reference TRBV29-1 and TRBJ1-1): SAVISQKPSRDICQRGTSLTIQCQVDSQVTMMFWYRQQPGQSLTLIATANQGSEATYESGFVIDKFPISRPNLTFSTLTVSNMSPEDSSIYLCSVRLTGETEAFFGQGTRLTVV.

V and J are TRBV6-1 and TRBJ1-4, with a tentative D call TRBD1 (5 bases). CDR1 and CDR2 from the germline V gene are MNHNS and SASEGT. The V and J ends lost 1 base and 4 bases respectively, with 7 bases between them. The CDR3 extends over 14 amino acids. CDR3 nucleotide sequence: TGTGCCAGCAGTGAAGGGGGGGGTAATGAAAAACTGTTTTTT. Its protein is CASSEGGGNEKLFF.

This clonotype was found a few times. V and J are TRBV15 and TRBJ2-1; D ambiguous. Per germline, CDR1 LNHNV and CDR2 YYDKDF (reference sequence). V was trimmed by 1 base and J by 6 bases, leaving 10 bases between them. This CDR3 region has 14 residues. In DNA, the CDR3 is TGTGCCACCAGCAGAGTGGGTTTTGGCAATGAGCAGTTCTTC. Translating it yields CATSRVGFGNEQFF. Filled out from reference TRBV15 and TRBJ2-1, the complete variable domain reads DAMVIQNPRYQVTQFGKPVTLSCSQTLNHNVMYWYQQKSSQAPKLLFHYYDKDFNNEADTPDNFQSRRPNTSFCFLDIRSPGLGDTAMYLCATSRVGFGNEQFFGPGTRLTVL.

The V gene is TRBV30, the J gene TRBJ1-1; tentatively, D is TRBD1 (5 bases). This CDR3 has 16 amino acids. V was clipped by 0 bases and J by 0 bases, with 14 bases between them. Per germline, CDR1 GTSNPN and CDR2 SVGIG (reference sequence). The CDR3 region is CAWSVAGTLLNTEAFF. The CDR3 DNA reads as TGTGCCTGGAGTGTGGCCGGGACCTTATTGAACACTGAAGCTTTCTTT.